The sequence of this T cell receptor beta chain was determined in a study of blood T cell dynamics during melanoma immunotherapy. The wider study: Standard first-line treatment here was pembrolizumab or nivolumab plus ipilimumab in metastatic melanoma. The study's findings and limits: Immune-effector CD8+ cells best matched cell-free DNA CDR3 sequences and were most clonal.

Specified time point: pre-treatment baseline. Here immunoSEQ multiplex PCR was the method, and the copy in TCRdb shows in-frame clones only, minus some. The data show around 470 clones, about 70% seen once. This clone occurred once. Its antigen is undetermined. The V gene end was trimmed by 1 base and the J gene end by 4 bases; junction bases not matched to a gene: 7. The CDR3 spans 16 residues. From germline, CDR1 is SGHVS and CDR2 FQNEAQ. This TCR was recovered from a human donor with melanoma. Sequencing was performed on central memory CD8+ T cells from blood, taken from a patient treated with checkpoint blockade. The chain couples TRBV7-8 to TRBJ1-5; 7 bases align to TRBD1. The CDR3 sequence: CASSLGGDRRNQPQHF. CDR3 nucleotide sequence: TGTGCCAGCAGCTTAGGGGGGGACAGAAGGAATCAGCCCCAGCATTTT.